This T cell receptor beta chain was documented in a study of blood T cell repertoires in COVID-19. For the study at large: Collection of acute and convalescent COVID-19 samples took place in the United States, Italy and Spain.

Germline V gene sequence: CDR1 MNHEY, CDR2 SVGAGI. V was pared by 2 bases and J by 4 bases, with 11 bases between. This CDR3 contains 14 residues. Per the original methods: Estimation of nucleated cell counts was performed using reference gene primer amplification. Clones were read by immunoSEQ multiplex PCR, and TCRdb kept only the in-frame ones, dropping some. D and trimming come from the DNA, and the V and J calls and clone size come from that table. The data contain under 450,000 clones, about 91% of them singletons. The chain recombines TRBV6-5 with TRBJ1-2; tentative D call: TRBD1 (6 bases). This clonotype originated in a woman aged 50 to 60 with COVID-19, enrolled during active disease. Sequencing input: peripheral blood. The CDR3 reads CASSYEPGAYGYTF. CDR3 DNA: TGTGCCAGCAGTTACGAGCCAGGGGCCTATGGCTACACCTTC.